This T cell receptor beta chain was recorded in a study of T cell changes during pregnancy in multiple sclerosis. CDR3 length: 15 residues. V dropped 4 bases and J dropped 2 bases, with 13 bases sitting between them. CDR1 is LGHNA, CDR2 YNFKEQ, per germline. The data were produced by immunoSEQ multiplex PCR, yet TCRdb's version contains in-frame clones alone and is incomplete. The repertoire holds around 38,000 clones, with 75% to 95% as singletons. Specimen: CD8+ T cells from peripheral blood mononuclear cells, collected in the second trimester of pregnancy. The rearrangement uses TRBV4-2 and TRBJ2-3; D is undetermined. This TCR came from a female donor with multiple sclerosis, enrolled in a pregnancy study. The CDR3 spells CASSPGGSPTDTQYF. In DNA, the CDR3 is TGTGCCAGCAGCCCTGGTGGCTCGCCCACAGATACGCAGTATTTT.